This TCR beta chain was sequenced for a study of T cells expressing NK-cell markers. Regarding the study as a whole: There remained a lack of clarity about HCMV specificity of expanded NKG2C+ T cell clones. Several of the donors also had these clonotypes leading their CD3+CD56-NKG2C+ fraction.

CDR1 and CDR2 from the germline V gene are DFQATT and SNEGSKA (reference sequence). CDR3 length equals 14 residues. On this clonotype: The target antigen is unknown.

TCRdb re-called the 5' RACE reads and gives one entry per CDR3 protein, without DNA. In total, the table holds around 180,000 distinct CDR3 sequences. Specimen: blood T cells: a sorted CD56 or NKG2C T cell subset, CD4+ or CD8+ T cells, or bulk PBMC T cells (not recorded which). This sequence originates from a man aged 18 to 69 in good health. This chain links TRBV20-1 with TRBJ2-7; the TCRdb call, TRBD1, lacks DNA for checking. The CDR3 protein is CSANTQGMVYEQYF.